The sequence of this TCR beta chain was determined in a study of cytomegalovirus exposure and HLA in healthy donors. Study-wide findings and caveats: Later, an analysis found that TCR clusters from the first cohort tended to co-occur in the roughly 110 validation repertoires. The study listed under 200 cytomegalovirus-associated TCR beta chains.

Here immunoSEQ multiplex PCR was the method, and the copy in TCRdb shows in-frame clones only, minus some. The sample has about 130,000 clones, around 96% seen once. As concerns this clone: The antigen remains undetermined.

The donors were members of the roughly 120-subject validation cohort (separate from the approximately 650-subject first cohort). The CDR3 has 13 amino acids. V was pared by 4 bases and J by 0 bases, with 5 bases between. CDR1 is MDHEN, CDR2 SYDVKM, per germline. The rearrangement joins TRBV28 to TRBJ2-3; D is ambiguous. Input material: PBMCs. The sequence was collected from a man aged 18 to 35 in good health and CMV-seronegative. The chain's CDR3 is CASSSTSTDTQYF. The DNA for the CDR3 is TGTGCCAGCAGTTCCACTAGCACAGATACGCAGTATTTT.